What follows are 14 T cell receptor beta chains derived from one specimen sequenced in a study of blood T cell repertoires in COVID-19. The assay was immunoSEQ multiplex PCR, and TCRdb's table has in-frame clones only and misses some. This table holds over 75,000 clones, around 93% found once. The sample was peripheral blood. Receptors originate from a human donor with active COVID-19. The donor label of this sample is uncertain.

The V and J genes are TRBV15 and TRBJ2-5; 10 bases align to TRBD2. The CDR3 spans 14 residues. Trimming removed 1 base from V and 4 bases from J; junction bases left unmatched: 0. The V gene's germline CDR1 is LNHNV and CDR2 YYDKDF (reference sequence). For the CDR3, the DNA is TGTGCCACCAGCAGAGCTAGCGGGGGAGAGACCCAGTACTTC. Translated: CATSRASGGETQYF.

The chain combines TRBV12-3 or TRBV12-4 with TRBJ2-7; D is ambiguous. Trimming removed 4 bases from V and 2 bases from J, with 6 bases in between. The CDR3 has 12 amino acids. CDR3 loop: CASSWLTYEQYF. The DNA of the CDR3 is TGTGCCAGCAGTTGGCTGACCTACGAGCAGTACTTC.

This clone has a single count. The chain is built from TRBV7-2 and TRBJ1-6, with a possible D match to TRBD1 (6 bases). Between the trimmed V and J ends, which lost 3 bases and 7 bases, there was a span of 10 bases. Per the germline V gene, CDR1 is SGHTA and CDR2 is FQGNSA. This CDR3 spans 14 amino acids. The CDR3 DNA is TGTGCCAGCAGCTTTCAGGGGACAAATTCACCCCTCCACTTT. The encoded protein is CASSFQGTNSPLHF.

The chain joins TRBV5-6 to TRBJ1-5, with D maybe TRBD1 (5 bases). Trimming took off 4 bases at V and 11 bases at J, with 19 bases between the two ends. The CDR3 sequence is 14 residues long. Germline CDR1 SGHDT, CDR2 YYEEEE. The CDR3 spells CASSPQGKKGAQHF. CDR3 in DNA: TGTGCCAGCAGCCCTCAGGGTAAGAAAGGGGCCCAGCATTTT.

V and J are TRBV6-2 or TRBV6-3 and TRBJ1-1, with D possibly being TRBD1 (6 bases). V was trimmed by 2 bases and J by 6 bases, leaving 10 bases between them. Germline CDR1 MNHEY, CDR2 SVGEGT. This CDR3 is built from 13 residues. The chain's CDR3 is CASSYAQGAEAFF. CDR3 coding DNA: TGTGCCAGCAGTTACGCACAGGGCGCTGAAGCTTTCTTT.

The table lists this clone with a count of one. The gene calls are TRBV27 and TRBJ1-1, with a weak D call TRBD1 (6 bases). This CDR3 region has 14 residues. V dropped 3 bases and J dropped 4 bases, with 12 bases sitting between them. Germline CDR1 reads MNHEY; CDR2 reads SMNVEV (reference sequence). The chain's CDR3 is CASSLMGASTEAFF. Written as DNA, the CDR3 is TGTGCCAGCAGTTTGATGGGGGCGAGCACTGAAGCTTTCTTT.

This clone was counted once. V gene TRBV5-1 combines with J gene TRBJ1-1; D is unclear. The CDR3 length is 14 residues. Germline values: CDR1 SGHRS, CDR2 YFSETQ. The ends were cut back, 4 bases at V and 3 bases at J, with 13 bases in the middle. The CDR3 loop is CASSPRGADTEAFF. CDR3 nucleotides: TGCGCCAGCAGCCCCCGGGGAGCGGACACTGAAGCTTTCTTT. The full variable domain, in which reference TRBV5-1 and TRBJ1-1 provide the parts outside the CDR3, is KAGVTQTPRYLIKTRGQQVTLSCSPISGHRSVSWYQQTPGQGLQFLFEYFSETQRNKGNFPGRFSGRQFSNSRSEMNVSTLELGDSALYLCASSPRGADTEAFFGQGTRLTVV.

By sample share, this clone is medium-sized. The chain uses TRBV5-6 and TRBJ2-7; weak D call: TRBD1 (6 bases). Looked up from germline, CDR1 is SGHDT and CDR2 is YYEEEE. This CDR3 is 16 amino acids long. The V gene lost 3 bases and the J gene lost 3 bases, with 19 bases spanning the gap. CDR3 region: CASSSLGQSSLYEQYF. The DNA of the CDR3 is TGTGCCAGCAGCTCACTCGGACAGTCATCACTCTACGAGCAGTACTTC. The full variable domain, rest sourced from reference TRBV5-6 and TRBJ2-7, is DAGVTQSPTHLIKTRGQQVTLRCSPKSGHDTVSWYQQALGQGPQFIFQYYEEEERQRGNFPDRFSGHQFPNYSSELNVNALLLGDSALYLCASSSLGQSSLYEQYFGPGTRLTVT.

This chain links TRBV7-2 with TRBJ1-5, with D perhaps matching TRBD1 (6 bases). The CDR3 sequence is 13 residues long. Trimming took 5 bases from V and 10 from J, leaving 15 bases between them. Germline CDR1 reads SGHTA; CDR2 reads FQGNSA. The CDR3 region is CASSQAQGRPQHF. CDR3 coding DNA: TGTGCCAGCAGCCAAGCACAGGGAAGACCCCAGCATTTT.

The chain joins TRBV2 to TRBJ2-7, with 7 positions matching TRBD1. The CDR3 has 13 amino acids. Per the germline V gene, CDR1 is SNHLY and CDR2 is FYNNEI. Germline trimming cut 8 bases from V and 5 bases from J; bases unmatched to any gene: 9. CDR3 sequence reads: CASQGQDRHEQYF. Written as DNA, the CDR3 is TGTGCCAGCCAGGGGCAGGACAGGCACGAGCAGTACTTC. Supplemented by reference TRBV2 and TRBJ2-7, the full variable domain reads EPEVTQTPSHQVTQMGQEVILRCVPISNHLYFYWYRQILGQKVEFLVSFYNNEISEKSEIFDDQFSVERPDGSNFTLKIRSTKLEDSAMYFCASQGQDRHEQYFGPGTRLTVT.

J is TRBJ1-6 and V is TRBV7-9; a possible D gene is TRBD1 (6 bases). Trimming removed 0 bases from V and 8 bases from J, with 11 bases in between. Germline CDR1 and CDR2: SEHNR and FQNEAQ (reference sequence). The CDR3 has 15 residues. CDR3 sequence (DNA): TGTGCCAGCAGCTTAGCGTCAGGGGTCGATTCACCCCTCCACTTT. Protein: CASSLASGVDSPLHF.

V gene TRBV10-3 combines with J gene TRBJ1-2; D uncertain. The CDR3 is 13 amino acids. CDR1 and CDR2 (germline): ENHRY, SYGVKD. Trimming took 2 bases from V and 3 from J, leaving 7 bases between them. The CDR3 coding sequence is TGTGCCATCAGTGAGACAGTCCACTATGGCTACACCTTC. Encoded protein: CAISETVHYGYTF.

This chain connects TRBV6-2 or TRBV6-3 to TRBJ2-7; D is possibly TRBD1 (6 bases). The CDR3 spans 13 residues. The V end was cut by 5 bases, the J end by 4 bases, with 12 bases between. Germline values: CDR1 MNHEY, CDR2 SVGEGT. CDR3 coding DNA: TGTGCCAGCAGTCCGTCACAGGGTTACGAGCAGTACTTC. Translating it yields CASSPSQGYEQYF.

V and J are TRBV27 and TRBJ1-1; 11 bases are shared with TRBD1. CDR1 is MNHEY and CDR2 is SMNVEV in the germline V gene (reference sequence). Losses at the gene ends were 5 bases for V and 6 bases for J; bases not matched to a gene: 11. This CDR3 is built from 16 residues. CDR3 in amino acids: CASSPGQGASAPEAFF. The CDR3 DNA reads as TGTGCCAGCAGTCCTGGACAGGGGGCTTCAGCCCCTGAAGCTTTCTTT.